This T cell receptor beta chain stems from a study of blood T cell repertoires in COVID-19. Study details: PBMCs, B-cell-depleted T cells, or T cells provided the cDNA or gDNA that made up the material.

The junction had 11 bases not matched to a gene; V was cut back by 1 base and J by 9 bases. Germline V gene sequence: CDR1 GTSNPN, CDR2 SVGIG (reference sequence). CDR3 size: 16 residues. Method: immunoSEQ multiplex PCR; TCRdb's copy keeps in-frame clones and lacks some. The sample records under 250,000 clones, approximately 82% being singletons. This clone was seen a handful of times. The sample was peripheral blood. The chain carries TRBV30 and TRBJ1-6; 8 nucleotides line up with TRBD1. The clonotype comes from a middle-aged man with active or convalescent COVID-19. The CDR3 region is CAWSGAGGGLTSPLHF. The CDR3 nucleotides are TGTGCCTGGAGTGGGGCAGGGGGCGGATTGACTTCACCCCTCCACTTT.